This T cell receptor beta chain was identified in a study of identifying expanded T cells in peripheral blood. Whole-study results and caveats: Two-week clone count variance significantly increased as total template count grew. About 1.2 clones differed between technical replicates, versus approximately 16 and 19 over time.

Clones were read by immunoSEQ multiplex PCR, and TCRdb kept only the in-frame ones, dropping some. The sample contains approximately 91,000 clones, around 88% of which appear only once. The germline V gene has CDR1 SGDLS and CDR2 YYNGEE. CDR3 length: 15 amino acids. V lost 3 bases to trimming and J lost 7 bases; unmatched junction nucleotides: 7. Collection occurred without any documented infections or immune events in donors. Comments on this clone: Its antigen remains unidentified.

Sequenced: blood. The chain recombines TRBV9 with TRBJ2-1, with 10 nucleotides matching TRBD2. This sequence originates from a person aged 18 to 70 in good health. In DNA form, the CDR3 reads TGTGCCAGCAGCGAGAGACTAGCGGGTCAAAATGAGCAGTTCTTC. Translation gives CASSERLAGQNEQFF.